This TCR beta chain comes out of a study of blood T cells in healthy people across ages. The study's findings and limits: As age increased, TCR beta diversity per million T cells fell in a roughly linear fashion.

Trimming at V came to 7 bases and at J to 6 bases, leaving 8 bases not matched to a gene. The CDR3 runs to 13 residues. In germline, CDR1 is MDHEN, CDR2 SYDVKM. This clonotype was detected many times. The antigen remains unidentified. PCR was performed a second time for 7 to 11 cycles using a sample-barcoded 5' primer and a J-beta primer mix. One entry per CDR3 protein, called by TCRdb with MiXCR from the 5' RACE reads. The data contain about 760,000 distinct CDR3 sequences, about 56% of them singletons. Source material: blood. This sequence joins TRBV28 and TRBJ1-2, with 7 bases that match TRBD1. The sequence derives from a man aged 35-49 years in good health. The CDR3 protein is CASTPGQVHGYTF. CDR3 in DNA: TGTGCCAGCACCCCCGGACAGGTTCATGGCTACACCTTC.